This T cell receptor beta chain was sequenced for a study of blood T cell repertoires in COVID-19. The authors' processing: Scientists estimated how many nucleated cells there were by amplifying reference gene primers. TCRdb's table, derived via immunoSEQ multiplex PCR, lists solely in-frame clones and lacks some. The DNA was the basis for D and trimming; V, J and clone size are from that table. The profile covers over 200,000 clones, with approximately 84% appearing a single time and roughly 7.6% taken by the ten largest. The germline gives CDR1 MDHEN, CDR2 SYDVKM. The CDR3 covers 15 residues. Trimming removed 2 bases at V and 0 bases at J, with 10 bases between.

This clonotype originated in a woman older than 75 with COVID-19, enrolled during active disease. The V call is TRBV28, the J call TRBJ1-1; no reliable D call. Sequences were obtained from peripheral blood. The CDR3 loop is CASSLIARVNTEAFF. Written as DNA, the CDR3 is TGTGCCAGCAGTTTAATCGCGCGAGTGAACACTGAAGCTTTCTTT.